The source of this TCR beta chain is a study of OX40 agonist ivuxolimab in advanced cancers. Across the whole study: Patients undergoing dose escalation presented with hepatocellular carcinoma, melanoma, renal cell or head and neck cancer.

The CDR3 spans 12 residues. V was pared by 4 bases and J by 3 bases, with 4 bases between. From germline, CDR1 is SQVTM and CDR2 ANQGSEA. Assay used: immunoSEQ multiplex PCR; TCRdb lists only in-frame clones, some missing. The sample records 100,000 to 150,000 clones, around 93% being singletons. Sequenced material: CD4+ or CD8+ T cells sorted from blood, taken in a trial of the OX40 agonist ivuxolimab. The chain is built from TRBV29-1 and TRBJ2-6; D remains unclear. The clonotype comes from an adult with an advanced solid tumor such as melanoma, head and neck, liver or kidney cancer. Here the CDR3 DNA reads TGCAGCGTTGGGAGTGGGGCCAACGTCCTGACTTTC. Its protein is CSVGSGANVLTF.